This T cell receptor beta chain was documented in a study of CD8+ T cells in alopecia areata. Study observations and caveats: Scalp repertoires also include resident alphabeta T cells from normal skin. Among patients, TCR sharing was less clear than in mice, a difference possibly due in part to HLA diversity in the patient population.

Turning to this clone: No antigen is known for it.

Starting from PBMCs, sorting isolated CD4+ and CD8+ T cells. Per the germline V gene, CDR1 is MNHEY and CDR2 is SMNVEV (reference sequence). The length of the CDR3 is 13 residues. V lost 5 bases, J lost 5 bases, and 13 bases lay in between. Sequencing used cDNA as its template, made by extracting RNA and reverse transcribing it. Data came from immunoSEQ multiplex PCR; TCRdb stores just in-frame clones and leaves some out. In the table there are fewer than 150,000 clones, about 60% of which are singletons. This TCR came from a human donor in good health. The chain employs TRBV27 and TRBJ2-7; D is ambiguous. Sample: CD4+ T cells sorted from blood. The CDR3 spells CASSGPLFNEQYF. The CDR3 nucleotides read TGTGCCAGCAGTGGGCCCCTTTTCAACGAGCAGTACTTC.